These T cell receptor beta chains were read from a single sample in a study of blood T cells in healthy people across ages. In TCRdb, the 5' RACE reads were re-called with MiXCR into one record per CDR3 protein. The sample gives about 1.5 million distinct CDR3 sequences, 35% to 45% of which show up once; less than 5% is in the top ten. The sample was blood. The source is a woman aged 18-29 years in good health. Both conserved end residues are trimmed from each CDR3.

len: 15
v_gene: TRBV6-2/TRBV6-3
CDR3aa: ASSYSPWTSRRSEQY

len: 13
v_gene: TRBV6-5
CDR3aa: ASSYGTGAAYEQY

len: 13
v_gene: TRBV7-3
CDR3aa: ASSLRTSVYNEQF

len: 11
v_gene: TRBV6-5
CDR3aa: ASSYGTHTEAF

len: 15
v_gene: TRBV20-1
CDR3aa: SARGHPGRERVNEQF

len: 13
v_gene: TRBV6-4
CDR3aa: ASSDSSGSGNEQY

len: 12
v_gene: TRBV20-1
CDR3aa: SASGQGDNQPQH

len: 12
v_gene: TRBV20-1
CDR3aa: SASRSANTGELF

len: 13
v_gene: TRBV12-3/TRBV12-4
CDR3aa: ASSLLARFTYGYT

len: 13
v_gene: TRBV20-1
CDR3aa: SARALAGGYNEQF

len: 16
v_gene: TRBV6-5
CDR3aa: ASSYAPLRYQSTDTQY

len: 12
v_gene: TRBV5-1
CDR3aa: ASSFLDNTDTQY

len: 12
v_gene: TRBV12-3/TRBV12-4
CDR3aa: ASSAPGVSYEQY

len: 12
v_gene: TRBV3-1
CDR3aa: ASGKRADQETQY

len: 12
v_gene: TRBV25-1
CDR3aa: ASSGWAANTEAF

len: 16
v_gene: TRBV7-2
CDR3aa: ASSLYPPRGREGTEAF

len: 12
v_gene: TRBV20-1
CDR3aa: SADPGQGRHEQY

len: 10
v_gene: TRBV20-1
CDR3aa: SAMKRAYEQY

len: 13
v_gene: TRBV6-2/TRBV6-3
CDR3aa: ASSYSAGEGYEQY

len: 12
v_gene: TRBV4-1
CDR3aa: ASKRNLVYSTQY

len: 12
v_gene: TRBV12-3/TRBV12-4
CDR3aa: ASSFKGVSYEQY

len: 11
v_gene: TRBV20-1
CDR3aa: SARFRPNEKLF

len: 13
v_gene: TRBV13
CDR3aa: ASSSTGNRVREQY

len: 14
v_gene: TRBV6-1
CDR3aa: ASTMGVNPSTDTQY

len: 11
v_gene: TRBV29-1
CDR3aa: SVPNGSTDTQY

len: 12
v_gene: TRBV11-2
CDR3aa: ASSSLMGRGTQY

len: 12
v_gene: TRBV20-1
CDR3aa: SARRSRLNTEAF

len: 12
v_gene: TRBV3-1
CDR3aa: ASSQVVDKETQY

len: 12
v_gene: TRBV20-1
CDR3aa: SASWGGEEETQY

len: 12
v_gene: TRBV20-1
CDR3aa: SARRDSSTDTQY

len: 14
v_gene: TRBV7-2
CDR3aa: ASSLALGLPSYEQY

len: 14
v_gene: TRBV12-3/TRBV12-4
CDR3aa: ASSLQGQINTGELF

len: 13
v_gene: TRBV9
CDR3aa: ASSVAGTVTDTQY

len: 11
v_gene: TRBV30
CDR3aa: AWGRRAKNIQY

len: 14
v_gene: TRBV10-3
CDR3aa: AISAGTSGPTGELF

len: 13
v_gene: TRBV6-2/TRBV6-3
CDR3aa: ASSETDSGANVLT

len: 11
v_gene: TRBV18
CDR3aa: ASSPPGVHGYT

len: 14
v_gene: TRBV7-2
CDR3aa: ASRSTSGRLINEQF

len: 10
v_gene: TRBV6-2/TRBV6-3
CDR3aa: ASRPRTDTQY

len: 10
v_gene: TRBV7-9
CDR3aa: ASCFDHNEQY

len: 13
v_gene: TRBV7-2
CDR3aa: ASSGLGAGLYEQY